A selection of T cell receptor beta chains follows, all from one sample in a study of PD-1 blockade in classical Hodgkin lymphoma. Repertoires were generated with immunoSEQ multiplex PCR, while TCRdb's copy carries only in-frame clones and drops some. The data show roughly 7,400 clones, roughly 85% seen once. This sample comprised CD4+ T cells from blood, obtained at baseline. The receptors come from a human donor with classical Hodgkin lymphoma. Both conserved end residues are part of each CDR3. Fields, in order: clone size, J gene, V gene, D gene, CDR3 DNA, CDR3 protein. D genes are given only for firm matches. Some rows mark clone size as missing; the rest say once, few, many or name a class of expanded clone.

.,TRBJ2-2,TRBV7-2,.,TGTGCCAGCAGCATCTGGGGGCACACCGGGGAGCTGTTTTTT,CASSIWGHTGELFF
.,TRBJ1-1,TRBV29-1,TRBD1,TGCAGCGTTGAAGGGACAGGCGCTTTGAACACTGAAGCTTTCTTT,CSVEGTGALNTEAFF
.,TRBJ2-1,TRBV10-2,TRBD2,TGCGCCAGCAGTGAGGTGGCCTCCTTCGGCTTAGCGGGGCACAATGAGCAGTTCTTC,CASSEVASFGLAGHNEQFF
.,TRBJ2-2,TRBV5-6,.,TGTGCCAGCACGTTCAACACCGGGGAGCTGTTTTTT,CASTFNTGELFF
once,TRBJ1-4,TRBV12-5,.,TGTGCTAGTGGTTTGGTGACTTGGTTCGACAAGGGTTACCACAAACTGTTTTTT,CASGLVTWFDKGYHKLFF
.,TRBJ1-2,TRBV18,TRBD1,TGTGCCAGCTCACGATTACAGGGGGCCTATGGCTACACCTTC,CASSRLQGAYGYTF
.,TRBJ2-7,TRBV5-1,.,TGCGCCAGCAGAGGCGCTCCCTACGAGCAGTACTTC,CASRGAPYEQYF
.,TRBJ2-7,TRBV27,TRBD1,TGTGCCAGCAGTTCCCCCTCTGGGACAGCCACCCCCACAGGGCCTTCCTACGAGCAGTACTTC,CASSSPSGTATPTGPSYEQYF
.,TRBJ2-5,TRBV9,TRBD1,TGTGCCAGCAGCGTCGGACAGGGGGACTCGGAGACCCAGTACTTC,CASSVGQGDSETQYF
.,TRBJ2-2,TRBV13,.,TGTGCCAGCAGCTTAGGCCCGCTTGGAGCGCTGACGAACACCGGGGAGCTGTTTTTT,CASSLGPLGALTNTGELFF
.,TRBJ1-2,TRBV28,.,TGTGCCAGCGGGGGGAACTATGGCTACACCTTC,CASGGNYGYTF
.,TRBJ2-7,TRBV7-2,.,TGTGCCAGCAGCTTGGGATCGCAGGCCTACGAGCAGTACTTC,CASSLGSQAYEQYF
.,TRBJ1-2,TRBV7-2,TRBD1,TGTGCCAGCAGCATCGGGACAGCTGCTAACTATGGCTACACCTTC,CASSIGTAANYGYTF
few,TRBJ1-2,TRBV23-1,.,TGCGCCAGCAGTACCGGACAGCGCTATGGCTACACCTTC,CASSTGQRYGYTF
.,TRBJ1-2,TRBV9,.,TGTGCCAGCAGCGTAACGTCCGGGGGTCTAATCTATGGCTACACCTTC,CASSVTSGGLIYGYTF
.,TRBJ2-3,TRBV7-2,TRBD2,TGTGCCAGCAGCTTAGTAGCGGGTGCCGCAGATACGCAGTATTTT,CASSLVAGAADTQYF
.,TRBJ1-5,TRBV5-1,.,TGCGCCAGCAGCTTATTAGAAGGTCAGCCCCAGCATTTT,CASSLLEGQPQHF
.,TRBJ2-5,TRBV30,.,TGTGCCTGGAGTGTACAGGAGACCCAGTACTTC,CAWSVQETQYF
.,TRBJ1-4,TRBV10-3,.,TGTGCCATTGGGGTTTATGCAACTAATGAAAAACTGTTTTTT,CAIGVYATNEKLFF
.,TRBJ2-7,TRBV7-2,TRBD2,TGTGCCAGCAGCTTACGGGGACTAGCGGGAGATTCCTACGAGCAGTACTTC,CASSLRGLAGDSYEQYF
.,TRBJ1-2,TRBV2,.,TGTGCCAGCAGCCCCCGGGCCCAGGCCTATGGCTACACCTTC,CASSPRAQAYGYTF
few,TRBJ2-3,TRBV7-8,.,TGTGCCAGCAGCTTATCGGACACAGATACGCAGTATTTT,CASSLSDTDTQYF
few,TRBJ2-2,TRBV7-2,.,TGTGCCAGCAGCTTAGGAGAACACCTGAACACCGGGGAGCTGTTTTTT,CASSLGEHLNTGELFF
once,TRBJ2-3,TRBV23-1,TRBD2,TGCGCCAGCAGTCAATCGCGGCAGGGGAAGCGGGAGACTGCAGATACGCAGTATTTT,CASSQSRQGKRETADTQYF
.,TRBJ2-2,TRBV5-1,.,TGCGCCAGCAGCCGGGGCCCCGCGCGCCCCGGGGAGCTGTTTTTT,CASSRGPARPGELFF
.,TRBJ1-4,TRBV4-2,TRBD1,TGTGCCAGCAGCCAAGATCTTTTTTGGCGGTCTCGGGACAGGGTTTTAACTTTACGTGAAAAACTGTTTTTT,CASSQDLFWRSRDRVLTLREKLFF
.,TRBJ1-3,TRBV4-1,.,TGCGCCAGCAGACCTGAGGTGTCTGGAAACACCATATATTTT,CASRPEVSGNTIYF
few,TRBJ1-2,TRBV27,TRBD1,TGTGCCAGCAGTTTATCCCCCGGGACAGCTTATGGCTACACCTTC,CASSLSPGTAYGYTF
.,TRBJ1-2,TRBV11-3,TRBD1,TGTGCCAGCAGCTTAACGACAGGGGACAACTATGGCTACACCTTC,CASSLTTGDNYGYTF
once,TRBJ2-7,TRBV11-1,.,TGTGCCAGCAGCGCCATCGGGACGGTCGTCTCCTACGAGCAGTACTTC,CASSAIGTVVSYEQYF
.,TRBJ1-3,TRBV5-1,.,TGCGCCAGCAGCATACCACAGGGATTTGGAAACACCATATATTTT,CASSIPQGFGNTIYF
.,TRBJ1-6,TRBV27,.,TGTGCCAGCAGTGGGGCGGCCTATAATTCACCCCTCCACTTT,CASSGAAYNSPLHF
few,TRBJ2-3,TRBV30,TRBD1,TGTGCCTGGAGTCGCGGACAGGGGGCAGCGGATACGCAGTATTTT,CAWSRGQGAADTQYF
.,TRBJ2-3,TRBV5-6,TRBD1,TGTGCCAGCAGCTTGGCGTCAGGGGGCTCAGATACGCAGTATTTT,CASSLASGGSDTQYF
.,TRBJ1-6,TRBV30,TRBD1,TGTGCCCGTAGGGACAGAAGTATACTTAATTCACCCCTCCACTTT,CARRDRSILNSPLHF
.,TRBJ1-1,TRBV7-4,.,TGTGCCAGCAGCTTCCTGACAGGGAACACTGAAGCTTTCTTT,CASSFLTGNTEAFF
.,TRBJ2-5,TRBV29-1,.,TGCAGCGTGGGCCAAGAGACCCAGTACTTC,CSVGQETQYF
.,TRBJ2-3,TRBV6-5,TRBD2,TGTGCCAGCACCAGACTAGCGGGGAGCACAGATACGCAGTATTTT,CASTRLAGSTDTQYF
.,TRBJ1-6,TRBV10-1,.,TGCGCCAGCAGGGACAGTCTAGGACCCCTCCACTTT,CASRDSLGPLHF
.,TRBJ2-7,TRBV4-1,.,TGCGCCAGCAGCCTAGCCCCGGGATACGAGCAGTACTTC,CASSLAPGYEQYF
few,TRBJ2-1,TRBV6-1,.,TGTGCCAGCAGTGGACGGAGTAGGGCATCCTACAATGAGCAGTTCTTC,CASSGRSRASYNEQFF
.,TRBJ1-1,TRBV6-5,.,TGTGCCAGCAGCCCCAGGGTATGGAACACTGAAGCTTTCTTT,CASSPRVWNTEAFF
.,TRBJ2-1,TRBV4-1,TRBD2,TGCGCCAGCAGTCGAGGGGGACTAGCGGGCCATGAGCAGTTCTTC,CASSRGGLAGHEQFF
.,TRBJ2-5,TRBV5-1,.,TGCGCCAGCAGCTTGGTCGTGGGGCAGGGAGAGACCCAGTACTTC,CASSLVVGQGETQYF
.,TRBJ1-1,TRBV7-9,.,TGTGCCAGCAGCTTAGCGGTGGGTGTCCTTGGGAACACTGAAGCTTTCTTT,CASSLAVGVLGNTEAFF
.,TRBJ1-6,TRBV7-8,.,TGTGCCAGCAGCTATGTACCGGGACTAGTAAACTCACCCCTCCACTTT,CASSYVPGLVNSPLHF
.,TRBJ2-1,TRBV30,TRBD2,TGTGCCTGGAGTCTTCCCCTCGGGACTAGCGGTTACAATGAGCAGTTCTTC,CAWSLPLGTSGYNEQFF
.,TRBJ1-5,TRBV21-1,.,TGTGCCAGCAGCTTTACGGTAGATAGCAATCAGCCCCAGCATTTT,CASSFTVDSNQPQHF
.,TRBJ2-6,TRBV5-1,.,TGCGCCAGCAGCTTGGGGGTGGCGGCACCTGGGGCCAACGTCCTGACTTTC,CASSLGVAAPGANVLTF
.,TRBJ1-1,TRBV18,.,TGTGCCAGCTCACCACTCGGGGGAAACACTGAAGCTTTCTTT,CASSPLGGNTEAFF
.,TRBJ2-7,TRBV4-3,.,TGCGCCAGCAGCCAAGATACCGGGGCGTCATACGAGCAGTACTTC,CASSQDTGASYEQYF
.,TRBJ2-7,TRBV10-3,TRBD2,TGTGCCATCAGTGGGGCCGCTAGAGCGGGAGGCTACGAGCAGTACTTC,CAISGAARAGGYEQYF
.,TRBJ2-1,TRBV2,.,TGTGCCAGCAGTGGCCCATACAATGAGCAGTTCTTC,CASSGPYNEQFF